These T cell receptor beta chains were read from a single sample in a study of molecular identifiers for immune sequencing clone quantification. TCRdb called the PCR reads again in MiXCR, with one record for every CDR3 protein. The table has nearly 650,000 distinct CDR3 sequences, about 25% seen once. Sequencing was performed on naive CD8+ T cells from blood, with Jurkat cell RNA spiked in. Receptors were obtained from a human donor in good health. Some libraries in this study had Jurkat cell RNA spiked in. CDR3s include the opening cysteine and the closing phenylalanine or tryptophan. D genes are given only for firm matches. The size of a clone is reported for some rows only, either as once, few or many, or as a class for expanded clones.

clone size,J gene,D gene,V gene,CDR3 protein,CDR3 DNA
-,TRBJ2-7,-,TRBV27,CASSTGSYNERFF,TGTGCCAGCAGTACCGGGTCCTACAATGAGCGGTTCTTC
many,TRBJ2-3,-,TRBV2,CASRGPDTDTQYF,TGTGCCAGCCGGGGACCCGACACAGATACGCAGTATTTT
-,TRBJ2-6,-,TRBV7-9,CASSLFGAMGSGANVLTF,TGTGCCAGCAGCTTATTCGGGGCGATGGGATCTGGGGCCAACGTCCTGACTTTC
-,TRBJ2-7,-,TRBV21-1,CASSHFSGPMIEKYF,TGTGCCAGCAGCCATTTTTCCGGGCCAATGATCGAGAAGTACTTC
few,TRBJ2-1,TRBD2,TRBV20-1,CSASTSSNEQFF,TGCAGTGCATCGACTAGCTCGAATGAGCAGTTCTTC
-,TRBJ2-1,TRBD2,TRBV30,CAWSVTSGGTSNEQFF,TGTGCCTGGAGTGTAACTAGCGGGGGGACATCCAATGAGCAGTTCTTC
-,TRBJ2-6,TRBD1,TRBV2,CASSEFGRGRVWAGANVLTF,TGTGCCAGCAGTGAATTCGGCAGGGGGCGGGTTTGGGCTGGGGCCAACGTCCTGACTTTC
-,TRBJ2-7,-,TRBV28,CTSSFAGRSYEQCF,TGTACCAGCAGTTTTGCAGGGCGCTCCTACGAGCAGTGCTTC
-,TRBJ1-2,-,TRBV12-3/TRBV12-4,CASSLEGNGYTF,TGTGCCAGCAGTTTAGAAGGAAATGGCTACACCTTC
-,TRBJ2-5,TRBD2,TRBV20-1,CSARGASGGEETQYF,TGCAGTGCTAGAGGGGCAAGCGGGGGGGAAGAGACCCAGTACTTC
many,TRBJ1-5,-,TRBV6-2/TRBV6-3,CASSYGMDQPQHF,TGTGCCAGCAGTTACGGCATGGATCAGCCCCAGCATTTT
many,TRBJ2-3,-,TRBV29-1,CSVEGGPETDTQYF,TGCAGCGTTGAGGGTGGACCTGAGACAGATACGCAGTATTTT
many,TRBJ2-7,-,TRBV6-5,CASSGYTTGEQYF,TGTGCCAGCAGTGGTTACACCACTGGGGAGCAGTACTTC
-,TRBJ2-1,-,TRBV7-9,CASSSRIPGDNEQFF,TGTGCCAGCAGCTCAAGAATCCCAGGGGACAATGAGCAGTTCTTC
-,TRBJ1-1,-,TRBV13,CASSLTEHPEAFF,TGTGCCAGCAGCTTAACGGAGCACCCTGAAGCTTTCTTT
many,TRBJ1-2,-,TRBV6-5,CASSPNGYGYTF,TGTGCCAGCAGTCCAAACGGCTATGGCTACACCTTC
-,TRBJ2-1,TRBD2,TRBV12-5,CASGLVVAGVYNEQFF,TGTGCTAGTGGTTTGGTAGTAGCGGGAGTCTACAATGAGCAGTTCTTC
many,TRBJ2-3,-,TRBV4-3,CASSQDPVPSTDTQYF,TGCGCCAGCAGCCAAGATCCTGTTCCTAGCACAGATACGCAGTATTTT
many,TRBJ1-1,-,TRBV12-3/TRBV12-4,CASSTYNEAFF,TGTGCCAGCAGTACTTACAATGAAGCTTTCTTT
-,TRBJ2-2,TRBD2,TRBV7-9,CASNPPLAGVANTGELFF,TGTGCCAGCAACCCACCCCTAGCGGGGGTCGCGAACACCGGGGAGCTGTTTTTT
-,TRBJ1-1,-,TRBV4-2,CASSQARDALAEAFF,TGTGCCAGCAGCCAAGCCCGGGACGCACTAGCTGAAGCTTTCTTT
-,TRBJ2-7,-,TRBV30,CAWSDQGYEQYF,TGTGCCTGGAGTGATCAAGGGTACGAGCAGTACTTC
few,TRBJ2-3,TRBD2,TRBV9,CASSPRTSGILLPDTQYF,TGTGCCAGCAGCCCCCGGACTAGCGGAATACTTCTCCCAGATACGCAGTATTTT
many,TRBJ2-3,-,TRBV5-4,CASSLSSGPIADTQYF,TGTGCCAGCAGCTTGTCTTCGGGACCTATAGCAGATACGCAGTATTTT
many,TRBJ1-1,-,TRBV29-1,CSVYELGMAEAFF,TGCAGCGTTTATGAGCTTGGGATGGCTGAAGCTTTCTTT
many,TRBJ1-1,-,TRBV5-1,CASGSGVFDRTEAFF,TGCGCCAGCGGTTCAGGGGTCTTCGACCGCACTGAAGCTTTCTTT
-,TRBJ2-7,-,TRBV3-1,CASGQDFTYSYEQYF,TGTGCCAGCGGCCAAGATTTCACCTACTCCTACGAGCAGTACTTC
many,TRBJ1-1,-,TRBV7-6,CASSSTVNTEAFF,TGTGCCAGCAGCTCGACAGTGAACACTGAAGCTTTCTTT
-,TRBJ2-1,-,TRBV12-3/TRBV12-4,CASSHQGVAYNEQFF,TGTGCCAGCAGCCACCAGGGTGTTGCCTACAATGAGCAGTTCTTC
-,TRBJ2-2,-,TRBV20-1,CSARDPTPTSNTGELFF,TGCAGTGCTAGAGATCCCACCCCTACTAGTAACACCGGGGAGCTGTTTTTT
many,TRBJ2-3,-,TRBV7-9,CASSLGTTSSTDTQYF,TGTGCCAGCAGCTTGGGGACAACCTCTAGCACAGATACGCAGTATTTT
-,TRBJ2-7,-,TRBV25-1,CARSAGFCYEQYF,TGTGCCCGCAGTGCTGGATTTTGCTACGAGCAGTACTTC
many,TRBJ2-7,-,TRBV7-9,CASSLALASPYEQYF,TGTGCCAGCAGCTTAGCCCTGGCCAGTCCCTACGAGCAGTACTTC
many,TRBJ2-7,TRBD2,TRBV9,CASSPGGLAAYEQYF,TGTGCCAGCAGCCCGGGTGGACTAGCGGCCTACGAGCAGTACTTC
few,TRBJ1-5,TRBD1,TRBV6-2/TRBV6-3,CASSYPTGEVFSNQPQHF,TGTGCCAGCAGTTACCCCACAGGGGAAGTCTTTAGCAATCAGCCCCAGCATTTT
-,TRBJ1-1,-,TRBV19,CASSPTLDTEAFF,TGTGCCAGTAGTCCCACATTGGACACTGAAGCTTTCTTT
once,TRBJ2-7,TRBD2,TRBV7-6,CASGPREGRSYEQYF,TGTGCCAGCGGCCCCCGGGAGGGCCGCTCCTACGAGCAGTACTTC
few,TRBJ2-5,TRBD2,TRBV7-9,CASSLVGSSGRSAQYF,TGTGCCAGCAGCTTAGTCGGGTCTAGCGGTCGGTCGGCCCAGTACTTC
few,TRBJ2-1,TRBD2,TRBV9,CASSVIAGVNEQFF,TGTGCCAGCAGCGTGATAGCGGGAGTCAATGAGCAGTTCTTC
-,TRBJ2-1,TRBD2,TRBV20-1,CSARLAVQDNEQFF,TGCAGTGCTAGACTAGCGGTACAGGACAATGAGCAGTTCTTC
-,TRBJ2-7,-,TRBV27,CASSPAQLAVYEQYF,TGTGCCAGCAGTCCTGCCCAACTAGCCGTTTACGAGCAGTACTTC
many,TRBJ2-7,-,TRBV27,CASSLWARQGSDEQYF,TGTGCCAGCAGTTTATGGGCCCGGCAGGGTAGCGACGAGCAGTACTTC
many,TRBJ2-7,TRBD2,TRBV20-1,CSAREVGGYTYEQYF,TGCAGTGCTAGAGAAGTGGGGGGGTACACCTACGAGCAGTACTTC
few,TRBJ1-3,-,TRBV7-9,CASSLVAGNTIYF,TGTGCCAGCAGCTTAGTTGCAGGAAACACCATATATTTT
many,TRBJ1-5,-,TRBV4-3,CASSQDTSRGQPQHF,TGCGCCAGCAGCCAGGATACAAGCAGGGGTCAGCCCCAGCATTTT
few,TRBJ1-1,TRBD1,TRBV20-1,CSARTGGMNTEAFF,TGCAGTGCTAGGACAGGGGGGATGAACACTGAAGCTTTCTTT
many,TRBJ2-6,-,TRBV7-9,CASSPPGANVLTF,TGTGCCAGCAGTCCACCTGGGGCCAACGTCCTGACTTTC